Listed below are T cell receptor beta chains from one sample, sequenced in a study of identical twins. TCRdb re-analysed the 5' RACE reads in MiXCR, keeping a single row per CDR3 protein. The sample carries a few hundred thousand distinct CDR3 sequences, roughly a tenth recorded once. Sequencing input: memory T cells sorted from blood. These TCRs come from a man over 45 in good health. The CDR3 runs from the conserved cysteine through the conserved F or W. D genes are given only for firm matches. Clone sizes are given selectively: once, few, many, or a class where the clone is expanded.

clone_size	d_call	v_call	j_call	cdr3_nt	cdr3_aa
few	TRBD1	TRBV3-1	TRBJ2-5	TGTGCCAGCAGCAGGGGACAGCTTAGACAAGAGACCCAGTACTTC	CASSRGQLRQETQYF
NA	NA	TRBV6-1	TRBJ2-1	TGTGCCAGCAAACAAACGGATTACAATGAGCAGTTCTTC	CASKQTDYNEQFF
NA	TRBD2	TRBV20-1	TRBJ2-3	TGCAGTGCTGTAGACGGGACTAGCGACTTTTTCACAGATACGCAGTATTTT	CSAVDGTSDFFTDTQYF
few	NA	TRBV12-3/TRBV12-4	TRBJ2-1	TGTGCCAGCAGTCAAAACGGCAATGAGCAGTTCTTC	CASSQNGNEQFF
few	NA	TRBV5-6	TRBJ2-3	TGTGCCAGCAGCTTGGGCCCAGGGGAGGGTATTAGCACAGATACGCAGTATTTT	CASSLGPGEGISTDTQYF
many	NA	TRBV10-3	TRBJ1-5	TGTGCCATCAGTGAGTCGAATCGGGGGGCCCAGCCCCAGCATTTT	CAISESNRGAQPQHF
NA	NA	TRBV7-8	TRBJ2-1	TGTGCCAGCAGCTTAGAGGAGGGTCGGGGCAATGAGCAGTTCTTC	CASSLEEGRGNEQFF
NA	TRBD2	TRBV5-5	TRBJ2-1	TGTGCCAGCAGCCGACTAGCGGGAGGGCATCGTGAGCAGTTCTTC	CASSRLAGGHREQFF
NA	NA	TRBV30	TRBJ2-3	TGTGCCTGGGATCCAGGACGGCGCACAGATACGCAGTATTTT	CAWDPGRRTDTQYF
NA	TRBD1	TRBV29-1	TRBJ2-1	TGCAGCGTTTATCCGGGACAGGTTAATGAGCAGTTCTTC	CSVYPGQVNEQFF
few	NA	TRBV7-2	TRBJ2-2	TGTGCCAGCAGCTTAGGAACGCGACTGAACACCGGGGAGCTGTTTTTT	CASSLGTRLNTGELFF
many	TRBD2	TRBV20-1	TRBJ2-7	TGCAGTGCCCCGACTAGCGGCTACGAGCAGTACTTC	CSAPTSGYEQYF
NA	TRBD1	TRBV7-6	TRBJ2-5	TGTGCCAGCAGCATGGGACAGCGGGAGACCCAGTACTTC	CASSMGQRETQYF
many	TRBD1	TRBV12-3/TRBV12-4	TRBJ2-2	TGTGCCAGCAGTACAAACAGGGGGCATATATCCGGGGAGCTGTTTTTT	CASSTNRGHISGELFF
many	NA	TRBV12-3/TRBV12-4	TRBJ2-7	TGTGCCAGCAGCCACTCCGGGGGGCTTCCCTACGAGCAGTACTTC	CASSHSGGLPYEQYF
NA	TRBD1	TRBV20-1	TRBJ2-7	TGCAGTGCCGCGGACAGGGGGGAATCCTACGAGCAGTACTTC	CSAADRGESYEQYF
NA	TRBD1	TRBV7-6	TRBJ1-1	TGTGCCAGCAGCTTAGCCGGGACAGGGGTTGGTCTTGGCACTGAAGCTTTCTTT	CASSLAGTGVGLGTEAFF
NA	TRBD2	TRBV14	TRBJ2-7	TGTGCCAGCAGCCAAGAACTAGCGGCCACCTACGAGCAGTACTTC	CASSQELAATYEQYF
many	TRBD1	TRBV6-1	TRBJ2-5	TGTGCCAGCAGGCCCGGGACAGGATCGTGGGAGACCCAGTACTTC	CASRPGTGSWETQYF